This TCR beta chain derives from a study of cytomegalovirus exposure and HLA in healthy donors. Study background: Within the Caucasian-associated ancestry cluster were roughly 82% of the approximately 370 genotyped donors.

60 Vbeta and 13 Jbeta primers were used in PCR. Clones were sequenced by immunoSEQ multiplex PCR, and TCRdb holds only the in-frame ones, with some missing. The table shows around 150,000 clones, with roughly 72% occurring only once. Study-wide results and limits: At a 0.05 false discovery rate, a later analysis found 16,951 TCR beta sequences to be associated with HLA alleles.

A remark on this clone: The target antigen is unknown.

Deletions cut 8 bases from V and 5 bases from J, with 15 bases between. The CDR3 is made up of 13 amino acids. Germline-derived CDR1 and CDR2 are MDHEN and SYDVKM. Sequenced material: PBMCs. This sequence joins TRBV28 and TRBJ1-2; D gene ambiguous. This TCR came from a man aged 35 to 55 in good health and CMV-seronegative. CDR3 DNA: TGTGCCAGCCAGCCCGGGGAGCAGTATGGCTACACCTTC. Amino acid sequence: CASQPGEQYGYTF.